This TCR beta chain appears in the sequencing data of a study of blood T cell repertoires in COVID-19. Study-level information: Some COVID-19 samples were acute and others convalescent; all came from the United States, Italy and Spain.

Sequencing used immunoSEQ multiplex PCR; TCRdb keeps in-frame clones, though not all of them. This sample has 85,000 to 95,000 clones; about 89% occur once, and the top ten carry around 3.9%. The ends were cut back, 0 bases at V and 2 bases at J, with 22 bases in the middle. This CDR3 is built from 19 residues. The germline CDR1 and CDR2 sequences are LNHNV and YYDKDF (reference sequence). The chain couples TRBV15 to TRBJ1-2; a possible D gene is TRBD1 (6 bases). The specimen sequenced was peripheral blood. The sequence was collected from a woman in her fifties or sixties in a cohort sampled during active COVID-19. This chain's CDR3 is CATSRDNFLGAKSNYGYTF. CDR3 nucleotide sequence: TGTGCCACCAGCAGAGACAATTTTCTGGGGGCGAAATCCAACTATGGCTACACCTTC.